These 2 T cell receptor beta chains were all obtained from the same sample, sequenced in a study of shared clonotypes between healthy human individuals. Generated by immunoSEQ multiplex PCR, the TCRdb table keeps only in-frame clones and is missing some. The repertoire consists of more than 400,000 clones, with 95% to 96% occurring once and the leading ten covering about 0.064%. Sequencing input: naive CD4+ T cells sorted from blood. Indicated subset: CD45RA+ positively selected. All receptors derive from a woman in her 30s in good health.

The chain links TRBV5-1 to TRBJ2-7; TRBD1 matches 7 bases. Trimming cost V 4 bases and J 0 bases; bases outside gene matches: 4. The CDR3 covers 14 residues. CDR1 and CDR2 (germline): SGHRS, YFSETQ. DNA for the CDR3: TGCGCCAGCAGCAGCGGACAGGTCTCCTACGAGCAGTACTTC. This gives the protein CASSSGQVSYEQYF.

The chain recombines TRBV5-1 with TRBJ2-5, with TRBD1 matching 7 bases. Trimming removed 4 bases from V and 5 bases from J; junction bases left unmatched: 8. This CDR3 region has 14 residues. The germline gives CDR1 SGHRS, CDR2 YFSETQ. Here the CDR3 reads CASSPGTAHETQYF. The CDR3 DNA reads as TGCGCCAGCAGCCCTGGGACAGCCCACGAGACCCAGTACTTC.